This T cell receptor (beta chain) was sequenced for a study of T cells in Graves' hyperthyroidism and ophthalmopathy. Study-level results: Most expanded thyroid clonotypes above 0.001 also appeared in blood.

Amplified TCR beta CDR3 regions came from RNA transcripts. First-round RT-PCR with HTBI primers amplified the TCR CDR3 region. TCRdb analysed the multiplex PCR reads with MiXCR anew, one entry per CDR3 protein. The table includes some 500,000 distinct CDR3 sequences, around 24% detected once. The V and J ends lost 6 bases and 7 bases, in that order; junction bases with no gene match: 8. The CDR3 sequence is 13 residues long. Germline V CDR1 and CDR2: LNHDA, SQIVND (reference sequence). This clonotype was seen at least ten times. Its antigen is unidentified. The receptor was derived from a woman between 25 and 40 years old with Graves' ophthalmopathy. Sequenced material: blood. V usage is TRBV19 and J usage is TRBJ2-7; 8 nucleotides agree with TRBD1. The CDR3, as DNA: TGTGCCAGTAGCCAGGCCAGGGGGCGGGAGCAGTACTTC. It translates to CASSQARGREQYF.